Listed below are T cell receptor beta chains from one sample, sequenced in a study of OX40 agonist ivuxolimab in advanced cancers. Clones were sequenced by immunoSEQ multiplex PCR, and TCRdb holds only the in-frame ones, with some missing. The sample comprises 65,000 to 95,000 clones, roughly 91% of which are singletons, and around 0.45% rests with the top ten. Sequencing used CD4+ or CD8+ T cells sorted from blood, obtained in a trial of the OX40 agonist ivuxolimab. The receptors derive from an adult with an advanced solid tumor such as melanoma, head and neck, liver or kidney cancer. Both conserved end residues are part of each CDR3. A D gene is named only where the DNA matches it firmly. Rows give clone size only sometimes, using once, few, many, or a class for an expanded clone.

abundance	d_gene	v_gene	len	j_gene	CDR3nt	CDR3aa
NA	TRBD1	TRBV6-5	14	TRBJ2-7	TGTGCCAGCACTATTACAGGGGGAGCCTACGAGCAGTACTTC	CASTITGGAYEQYF
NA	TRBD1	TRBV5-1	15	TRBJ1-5	TGCGCCAGCAGCCTGACAGGGGCGACTAATCAGCCCCAGCATTTT	CASSLTGATNQPQHF
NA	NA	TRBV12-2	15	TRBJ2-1	TGTGCAAGTCGCCCTCGGGCAATGACCTACAATGAGCAGTTCTTC	CASRPRAMTYNEQFF
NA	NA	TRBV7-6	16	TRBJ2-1	TGTGCCAGCAGCTTAGTAGTGGGGGGCACCTACAATGAGCAGTTCTTC	CASSLVVGGTYNEQFF
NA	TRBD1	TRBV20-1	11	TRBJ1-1	TGCAGTGCTAGTTCCGTGACAGGGGCTTTCTTT	CSASSVTGAFF
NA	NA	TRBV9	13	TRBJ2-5	TGTGCCAGCGCTAAGGCAGCCCAAGAGACCCAGTACTTC	CASAKAAQETQYF
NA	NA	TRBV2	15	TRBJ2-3	TGTGCCAGCAGTGGGGACGTAACTAGCACAGATACGCAGTATTTT	CASSGDVTSTDTQYF
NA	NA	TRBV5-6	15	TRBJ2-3	TGTGCCAGCAGCGATCCAGGGGTTGGCGCGGATACGCAGTATTTT	CASSDPGVGADTQYF
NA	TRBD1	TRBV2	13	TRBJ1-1	TGTGCCAGCAGTGGACGGGACAGGGAGAGGGCTTTCTTT	CASSGRDRERAFF
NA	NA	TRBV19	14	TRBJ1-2	TGTGCCAGTATCGCCCTTGAGCAGGGTGGAGGCTACACCTTC	CASIALEQGGGYTF
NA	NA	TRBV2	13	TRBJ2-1	TGTGCCAGCAGTTCCAGTCGGGGTCGTGAGCAGTTCTTC	CASSSSRGREQFF
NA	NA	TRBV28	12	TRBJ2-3	TGTGCCAGCAGTTCAATCGAACAGGATAGGTATTTT	CASSSIEQDRYF
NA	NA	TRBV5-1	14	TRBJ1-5	TGCGCCAGCAGCCCCGGGACCGCTAATCAGCCCCAGCATTTT	CASSPGTANQPQHF
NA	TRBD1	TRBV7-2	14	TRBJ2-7	TGTGCCAGCAGCACCCGGACAGGGGGTTACGAGCAGTACTTC	CASSTRTGGYEQYF
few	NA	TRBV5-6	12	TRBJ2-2	TGTGCCAGCAGCCGGGATGGAGGGGAGCTGTTTTTT	CASSRDGGELFF
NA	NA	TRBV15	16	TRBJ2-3	TGTGCCACCAGCAGAAGGAAAGTGGGCCGCACAGATACGCAGTATTTT	CATSRRKVGRTDTQYF
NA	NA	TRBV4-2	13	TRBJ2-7	TGTGCCAGCAGCCCTACTACAGGCTACGAGCAGTACTTC	CASSPTTGYEQYF
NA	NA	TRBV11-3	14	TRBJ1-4	TGTGCCAGCAGACCAACAGGTTACGGTGAAAAACTGTTTTTT	CASRPTGYGEKLFF
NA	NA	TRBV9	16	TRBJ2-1	TGTGCCAGCAGCCAACTACAGGGAGCCTCCTACAATGAGCAGTTCTTC	CASSQLQGASYNEQFF
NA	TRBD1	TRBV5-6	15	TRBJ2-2	TGTGCCAGCAGTTCCGGGACAGGGGGCACCGGGGAGCTGTTTTTT	CASSSGTGGTGELFF
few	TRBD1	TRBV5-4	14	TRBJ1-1	TGTGCCAGCAGGTCACAGGGGATGAACACTGAAGCTTTCTTT	CASRSQGMNTEAFF
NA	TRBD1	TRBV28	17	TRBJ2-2	TGTGCCAGCACCGATGGGGGTGGCAGGGGGCCCACCGGGGAGCTGTTTTTT	CASTDGGGRGPTGELFF
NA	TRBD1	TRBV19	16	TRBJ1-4	TGTGCCAGTAGTCCCCTACAGGGGGTGGCGGTCGAAAAACTGTTTTTT	CASSPLQGVAVEKLFF
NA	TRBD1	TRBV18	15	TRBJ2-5	TGTGCCAGCTCACTTCCGGGACAGGGGCGGGAGACCCAGTACTTC	CASSLPGQGRETQYF
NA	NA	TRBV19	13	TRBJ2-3	TGTGCCAGTAGTCCCTCATTCACAGATACGCAGTATTTT	CASSPSFTDTQYF
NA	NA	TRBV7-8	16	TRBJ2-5	TGTGCCAGCAGCTTAGCGGCAGGGCGGTTGGCGGAGACCCAGTACTTC	CASSLAAGRLAETQYF
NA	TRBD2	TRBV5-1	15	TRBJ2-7	TGCGCCAGCAGCTCCGTGGGGGGGAGCTCCTACGAGCAGTACTTC	CASSSVGGSSYEQYF
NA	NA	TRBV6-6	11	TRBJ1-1	TGTGCCAGCAGCCCCGGGGCTGAAGCTTTCTTT	CASSPGAEAFF
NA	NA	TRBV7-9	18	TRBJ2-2	TGTGCCAGCTTCTATCCCGGGACCGCCTCAGAGAGCACCGGGGAGCTGTTTTTT	CASFYPGTASESTGELFF
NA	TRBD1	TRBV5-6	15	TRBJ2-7	TGTGCCAGCAGCTTCCGGGACAGGGAGTCTTTTGAGCAGTACTTC	CASSFRDRESFEQYF
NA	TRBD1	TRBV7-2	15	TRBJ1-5	TGTGCCAGCAGCTTACTCGGGACAGTCAATCAGCCCCAGCATTTT	CASSLLGTVNQPQHF
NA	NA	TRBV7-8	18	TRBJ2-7	TGTGCCAGCAGCTTAGCCTTAAGTCGGGGGCTGGGCTCCTACGAGCAGTACTTC	CASSLALSRGLGSYEQYF
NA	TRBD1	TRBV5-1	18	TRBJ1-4	TGCGCCAGCAGCTTGGGGGACCCGACAGGGAGGACTAATGAAAAACTGTTTTTT	CASSLGDPTGRTNEKLFF
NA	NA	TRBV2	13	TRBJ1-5	TGTGCCAGCAGTGGAAATTGGGATCAGCCCCAGCATTTT	CASSGNWDQPQHF
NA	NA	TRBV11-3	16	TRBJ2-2	TGTGCCAGCAGCTTAAGAGTAGGATCTGGGACCGGGGAGCTGTTTTTT	CASSLRVGSGTGELFF
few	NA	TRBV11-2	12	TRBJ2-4	TGTGCCAGCAGCCCTAAAAGACAGATTCAGTACTTC	CASSPKRQIQYF
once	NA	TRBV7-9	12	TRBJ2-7	TGTGCCAGCAGCTTCGCGGGTTACGAGCAGTACTTC	CASSFAGYEQYF
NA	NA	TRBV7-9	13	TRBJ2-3	TGTGCCAGCAGCTCCCTCCGACAGGCCCGGGGGTATTTT	CASSSLRQARGYF
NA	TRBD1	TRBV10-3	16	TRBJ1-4	TGTGCCATCAGCCCCGATGCCGGGACAGGGGGTGAAAAACTGTTTTTT	CAISPDAGTGGEKLFF
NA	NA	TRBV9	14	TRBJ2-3	TGTGCCAGCAGCGTAGATCAGCCGGCAGATACGCAGTATTTT	CASSVDQPADTQYF
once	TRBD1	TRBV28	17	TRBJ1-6	TGTGCCAGCAGAACATGGGGACCGGGACAGGGGGGTTCACCCCTCCACTTT	CASRTWGPGQGGSPLHF
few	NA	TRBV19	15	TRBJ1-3	TGTGCCAGTGACCGGGGGAATTTCGCTGGAAACACCATATATTTT	CASDRGNFAGNTIYF
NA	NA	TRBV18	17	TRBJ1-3	TGTGCCAGCTCACTAGGAGGTTGGAAGAGCTCTGGAAACACCATATATTTT	CASSLGGWKSSGNTIYF
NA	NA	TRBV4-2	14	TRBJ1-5	TGTGCCAGCAGCCAAGACGGGAGCAATCAGCCCCAGCATTTT	CASSQDGSNQPQHF
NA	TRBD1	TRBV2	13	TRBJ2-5	TGTGCCAGCAGTGCACAGGGGTTTCAGACCCAGTACTTC	CASSAQGFQTQYF
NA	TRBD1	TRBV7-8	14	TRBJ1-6	TGTGCCAGCAGCTTTGGGACAGGGGATTCACCCCTCCACTTT	CASSFGTGDSPLHF
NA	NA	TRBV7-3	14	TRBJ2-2	TGTGCCAGCAGCTCCACTGGGTGGGGCGGGGAGCTGTTTTTT	CASSSTGWGGELFF
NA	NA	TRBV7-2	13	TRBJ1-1	TGTGCCAGCAGCTCCTTTAAGAACACTGAAGCTTTCTTT	CASSSFKNTEAFF